The 25 T cell receptor beta chains below all came from one sample that was sequenced in a study of regulatory T cells in long-lasting Graves disease. Time point noted: persistent/refractory GD, antithyroid drugs over 5 years with positive TRAb. PBMC-derived RNA was used for the TCR library. To make TCR beta libraries, researchers used iRepertoire HTBI primers and Arm-PCR of CDR3 regions. In TCRdb, the multiplex PCR reads were re-called with MiXCR into one record per CDR3 protein. The table lists about 460,000 distinct CDR3 sequences, 20% to 25% of them singletons. Specimen: peripheral blood mononuclear cells (PBMCs), collected when the disease was refractory, from a patient treated with antithyroid drugs. All receptors derive from a female donor with Graves disease.

The genes are TRBV6-1 and TRBJ2-1; no clear D gene. Germline CDR1 and CDR2: MNHNS and SASEGT. This CDR3 region has 13 residues. V lost 1 base and J 10 bases, leaving 11 bases between the germline ends. The CDR3 loop is CASSEEVQLEQFF. The CDR3 coding sequence is TGTGCCAGCAGTGAAGAGGTGCAGTTGGAGCAGTTCTTC.

This clonotype was seen repeatedly, ten times or more. The V call is TRBV12-3 or TRBV12-4, the J call TRBJ2-7; maybe TRBD1 (5 bases). This CDR3 comprises 13 residues. Trimming stripped 2 bases from V and 4 bases from J, with 9 bases between. The CDR3 nucleotides are TGTGCCAGCAGTTTAAAGGGGCGTTACGAGCAGTACTTC. Its protein is CASSLKGRYEQYF.

This clonotype was detected a few times. The chain recombines TRBV20-1 with TRBJ1-3, with D hard to call. The germline CDR1 and CDR2 sequences are DFQATT and SNEGSKA (reference sequence). Trimming stripped 6 bases from V and 4 bases from J, with 10 bases between. The CDR3 is 12 residues long. The CDR3 nucleotides are TGCAGTGCCAGGACGGACGGAAACACCATATATTTT. Translation gives CSARTDGNTIYF.

This clonotype was counted a few times. The genes are TRBV11-2 and TRBJ2-7; 11 positions match TRBD2. V was clipped by 7 bases and J by 0 bases; unmatched bases: 5. Germline loops: CDR1 SGHAT, CDR2 FQNNGV. This CDR3 comprises 15 residues. The CDR3: CASTAGTSGSYEQYF. The CDR3 DNA reads TGTGCCAGCACTGCCGGGACTAGCGGCTCCTACGAGCAGTACTTC.

This clonotype was detected only a few times. V usage is TRBV25-1 and J usage is TRBJ1-1; D is ambiguous. Germline V gives CDR1 MGHDK, CDR2 SYGVNS. CDR3 length: 13 residues. The V gene lost 8 bases and the J gene lost 3 bases, with 13 bases spanning the gap. The CDR3 bases are TGTGCCAGCCTAGGGCCTTTTCACACTGAAGCTTTCTTT. Translation gives CASLGPFHTEAFF.

This chain uses TRBV19 with TRBJ1-2; 10 nucleotides match TRBD1. CDR1 LNHDA and CDR2 SQIVND come from the germline V gene (reference sequence). V lost 3 bases and J lost 6; bases outside the gene matches: 4. CDR3 length: 14 amino acids. CDR3 sequence reads: CASSMGDRGHGYTF. The CDR3 DNA reads as TGTGCCAGTAGTATGGGGGACAGGGGCCATGGCTACACCTTC.

The chain links TRBV29-1 to TRBJ1-4, with D perhaps TRBD1 (5 bases). V was cut by 7 bases and J by 5 bases, with 20 bases left in between. CDR1 and CDR2 from the germline V gene are SQVTM and ANQGSEA. The CDR3 length is 15 residues. CDR3 coding DNA: TGCAGCGCGGCGTTTCAGGAGGGGAGGAATGAAAAACTGTTTTTT. It translates to CSAAFQEGRNEKLFF.

This clonotype was found a few times. This chain uses TRBV7-9 with TRBJ2-5, with D perhaps TRBD1 (5 bases). CDR3 length: 14 amino acids. Germline loops: CDR1 SEHNR, CDR2 FQNEAQ (reference sequence). V was cut by 1 base and J by 1 base, with 7 bases left in between. The CDR3 DNA reads as TGTGCCAGCAGCTTAGGACAGTTCCAAGAGACCCAGTACTTC. The encoded protein is CASSLGQFQETQYF.

This sequence joins TRBV4-1 and TRBJ1-4; 10 bases fit TRBD1. Trimming at V came to 6 bases and at J to 7 bases, leaving 5 bases not matched to a gene. The CDR3 runs to 14 residues. CDR1 MGHRA and CDR2 YSYEKL come from the germline V gene. CDR3 region: CASSPGTGAEKLFF. CDR3 bases: TGCGCCAGCAGTCCCGGGACAGGGGCTGAAAAACTGTTTTTT.

This clonotype was picked up many times. The chain joins TRBV15 to TRBJ2-5; D gene unclear. The germline gives CDR1 LNHNV, CDR2 YYDKDF (reference sequence). The CDR3 runs to 15 residues. Between the trimmed V and J ends, which lost 0 bases and 2 bases, there was a span of 10 bases. CDR3 loop: CATSRDQGQQETQYF. The CDR3 DNA is TGTGCCACCAGCAGAGATCAAGGGCAGCAAGAGACCCAGTACTTC.

The chain has TRBV6-1 and TRBJ2-7, with D perhaps TRBD1 (5 bases). The germline CDR1 and CDR2 sequences are MNHNS and SASEGT. The CDR3 length is 14 residues. Between the trimmed V and J ends, which lost 6 bases and 2 bases, there was a span of 14 bases. The CDR3, as DNA: TGTGCCAGCAGACCCCGCAGGGCGACCTACGAGCAGTACTTC. Translating it yields CASRPRRATYEQYF.

The rearrangement links TRBV7-2 to TRBJ2-5; weak D call: TRBD2 (6 bases). Germline loops: CDR1 SGHTA, CDR2 FQGNSA. The length of the CDR3 is 18 residues. V lost 4 bases to trimming and J lost 5 bases, with 26 bases between them. Written as DNA, the CDR3 is TGTGCCAGCAGCTCAGATCAACCCTCGGGGGTGGGTCGGGAGACCCAGTACTTC. This gives the protein CASSSDQPSGVGRETQYF.

The chain couples TRBV9 to TRBJ2-1, with D hard to call. CDR1 SGDLS and CDR2 YYNGEE come from the germline V gene. This CDR3 region has 14 residues. Trimming pared 4 bases from V and 10 bases from J, leaving 18 bases between. The CDR3 reads CASSPLGSSDEQFF. The CDR3 bases are TGTGCCAGCAGCCCTTTAGGCTCCTCAGACGAGCAGTTCTTC.

Ten or more counts support this clonotype. This sequence joins TRBV28 and TRBJ1-5; D is unresolved. V was trimmed by 1 base and J by 4 bases, leaving 23 bases between them. The CDR3 loop spans 19 amino acids. Germline V gene sequence: CDR1 MDHEN, CDR2 SYDVKM. This CDR3 reads CASSLFPLVIRHKNQPQHF. CDR3 DNA: TGTGCCAGCAGTTTATTTCCTCTGGTAATACGACACAAAAATCAGCCCCAGCATTTT.

This clonotype came up a few times. J is TRBJ2-7 and V is TRBV7-2, with TRBD2 matching 10 bases. The CDR3 runs 15 residues. V gave up 1 base and J gave up 2 bases; unmatched junction bases: 2. The germline V gene has CDR1 SGHTA and CDR2 FQGNSA. Written as DNA, the CDR3 is TGTGCCAGCAGCTTAGAGCGGGAGGGCACCTACGAGCAGTACTTC. It yields the protein CASSLEREGTYEQYF.

The sample holds many counts of this clonotype. The chain joins TRBV20-1 to TRBJ2-5; weak D call: TRBD2 (6 bases). Germline CDR1 is DFQATT and CDR2 is SNEGSKA (reference sequence). The CDR3 totals 14 residues. With 1 base removed from V and 7 bases from J, the gap between germline ends came to 16 bases. The CDR3 region is CSARGGSGRATQYF. The CDR3 DNA is TGCAGTGCTAGAGGGGGTAGCGGCAGGGCGACCCAGTACTTC.

This clonotype was detected a few times. V gene TRBV6-1 combines with J gene TRBJ1-1, with TRBD1 identical over 9 bases. Per germline, CDR1 MNHNS and CDR2 SASEGT. Unmatched junction bases numbered 9, after V lost 7 bases and J lost 9 bases. This CDR3 is 13 amino acids long. CDR3 sequence (DNA): TGTGCCAGCAACTCGGACAGGGGTGGTAAAGCTTTCTTT. This codes for CASNSDRGGKAFF.

This clonotype was observed once. The chain recombines TRBV20-1 with TRBJ2-2; D call uncertain. Germline CDR1 is DFQATT and CDR2 is SNEGSKA (reference sequence). The CDR3 consists of 12 residues. Between the trimmed V and J ends, which lost 6 bases and 1 base, there was a span of 6 bases. CDR3 nucleotide sequence: TGCAGTGCCTCAAGGAACACCGGGGAGCTGTTTTTT. It translates to CSASRNTGELFF.

This clonotype was detected many times. V and J are TRBV7-2 and TRBJ1-4; D might be TRBD1 (6 bases). Germline V gene lookup returns CDR1 SGHTA and CDR2 FQGNSA. V lost 3 bases, J lost 6 bases, and 8 bases lay in between. The CDR3 has 13 amino acids. The CDR3 loop is CASSFTGYEKLFF. The CDR3 bases are TGTGCCAGCAGCTTCACAGGGTATGAAAAACTGTTTTTT.

Many counts were recorded for this clonotype. The rearrangement joins TRBV2 to TRBJ2-1; the match to TRBD2 covers 8 bases. V dropped 8 bases and J dropped 7; count of bases not matched to a gene: 4. Germline lookup yields CDR1 SNHLY and CDR2 FYNNEI. CDR3 size: 12 residues. The CDR3 spells CASQLAANEQFF. The CDR3 coding sequence is TGTGCCAGCCAACTAGCGGCAAATGAGCAGTTCTTC.

This clonotype has a count of ten or more. V usage is TRBV2 and J usage is TRBJ1-6, with 8 bases lining up with TRBD1. This CDR3 is built from 15 residues. Germline V gene sequence: CDR1 SNHLY, CDR2 FYNNEI. Trimming at V came to 2 bases and at J to 5 bases, leaving 2 bases not matched to a gene. The CDR3 is CASSEQGADNSPLHF. The CDR3 DNA reads as TGTGCCAGCAGTGAACAGGGGGCCGATAATTCACCCCTCCACTTT.

In this sample, this clonotype turned up a few times. The chain links TRBV14 to TRBJ1-3; D possibly corresponds to TRBD1 (5 bases). The V and J ends lost 0 bases and 0 bases respectively, with 6 bases between them. This CDR3 region has 15 residues. Germline V gives CDR1 SGHDN, CDR2 FVKESK. CDR3 amino acids: CASSQEGHSGNTIYF. The CDR3 coding sequence is TGTGCCAGCAGCCAAGAGGGGCACTCTGGAAACACCATATATTTT.

About this clonotype itself: With a much larger clone just one base away, this may be a read error. The CDR3 reads CSARAGPVYGQYF. CDR3 bases: TGCAGTGCTAGAGCCGGGCCTGTCTACGGGCAGTACTTC. The chain is built from TRBV20-1 and TRBJ2-7, with D unclear. Germline values: CDR1 DFQATT, CDR2 SNEGSKA (reference sequence). There are 13 residues in the CDR3.

This clonotype was recorded at least ten times. The rearrangement joins TRBV6-1 to TRBJ1-2; D not resolved. Germline V CDR1 and CDR2: MNHNS, SASEGT. Trimming took off 6 bases at V and 3 bases at J, with 11 bases between the two ends. The CDR3 has 13 amino acids. CDR3 DNA: TGTGCCAGCAGCCCCTCGGAGTACTATGGCTACACCTTC. Translation gives CASSPSEYYGYTF.

There are many counts of this clonotype. The chain employs TRBV28 and TRBJ1-6; 8 bases agree with TRBD1. Germline CDR1 MDHEN, CDR2 SYDVKM. J lost 7 bases, V lost 8 bases, and 7 bases had no gene match. The CDR3 runs to 14 residues. The CDR3 DNA reads as TGTGCCAGCCTTATGACAGGGGTAAATTCACCCCTCCACTTT. This sequence encodes CASLMTGVNSPLHF.